A selection of T cell receptor beta chains follows, all from one sample in a study of immune characterization of retroperitoneal liposarcoma. MiXCR, applied by TCRdb to the PCR reads, yields one record per CDR3 protein. The data hold almost 8,500 distinct CDR3 sequences, with over 40% observed a single time. Input material: tumor tissue. The origin of the receptors is a male donor with retroperitoneal liposarcoma. The CDR3 runs from the conserved cysteine through the conserved F or W. Each record gives: CDR3 protein, CDR3 DNA, J gene, clone size, D gene, V gene. D genes are given only for firm matches. Clone size, where shown, is once, few, many, or a class for clones that have expanded.

CDR3: CASSLGASGRELFF
DNA: TGTGCCAGCAGCTTAGGGGCAAGCGGGAGGGAGCTGTTTTTT
J: TRBJ2-2
size: .
D: TRBD2
V: TRBV7-8

CDR3: CASSPAGSGANVLTF
DNA: TGTGCCAGCAGTCCGGCCGGCTCTGGGGCCAACGTCCTGACTTTC
J: TRBJ2-6
size: medium-sized
D: .
V: TRBV6-1

CDR3: CASSLGWQGERQYF
DNA: TGTGCCAGCAGCTTAGGGTGGCAGGGGGAGCGGCAGTACTTC
J: TRBJ2-5
size: medium-sized
D: TRBD1
V: TRBV7-2

CDR3: CTSSPTGGPYEQYF
DNA: TGTACCAGCAGCCCGACAGGTGGACCCTACGAGCAGTACTTC
J: TRBJ2-7
size: once
D: .
V: TRBV6-8

CDR3: CASRPDGAGANVLTF
DNA: TGTGCCAGCAGACCCGACGGGGCCGGGGCCAACGTCCTGACTTTC
J: TRBJ2-6
size: .
D: .
V: TRBV6-1

CDR3: CASSYSFMAVGAYEQYF
DNA: TGTGCCAGCAGTTACAGTTTTATGGCGGTCGGGGCCTACGAGCAGTACTTC
J: TRBJ2-7
size: .
D: .
V: TRBV6-6

CDR3: CASRRQGVSNEQFF
DNA: TGTGCCAGCAGGAGACAGGGAGTCTCCAATGAGCAGTTCTTC
J: TRBJ2-1
size: .
D: TRBD1
V: TRBV6-8

CDR3: CASSSPTSGGLSSYNEQFF
DNA: TGTGCCAGCAGCAGCCCTACTAGCGGGGGTCTGAGCTCCTACAATGAGCAGTTCTTC
J: TRBJ2-1
size: medium-sized
D: TRBD2
V: TRBV7-2

CDR3: CASSRVRGDYNEQFF
DNA: TGTGCCAGCAGTCGCGTACGGGGGGATTACAATGAGCAGTTCTTC
J: TRBJ2-1
size: .
D: TRBD2
V: TRBV12-3/TRBV12-4

CDR3: CASSERRGPFSYEQYF
DNA: TGTGCCAGCAGTGAAAGGAGGGGCCCTTTCTCCTACGAGCAGTACTTC
J: TRBJ2-7
size: few
D: .
V: TRBV6-1

CDR3: CASSSSGSSSYNEQYF
DNA: TGTGCCAGCAGTTCCAGCGGGTCCAGCTCCTACAATGAGCAGTACTTC
J: TRBJ2-7
size: .
D: .
V: TRBV27

CDR3: CASSLGLNTEAFF
DNA: TGTGCCAGCAGCTTAGGTCTCAACACTGAAGCTTTCTTT
J: TRBJ1-1
size: few
D: .
V: TRBV11-1

CDR3: CASSYTSGGASTDTQYF
DNA: TGTGCCAGCAGTTACACTAGCGGGGGTGCTAGCACAGATACGCAGTATTTT
J: TRBJ2-3
size: medium-sized
D: TRBD2
V: TRBV6-6

CDR3: CASSLAGLNTGELFF
DNA: TGTGCCAGCAGCTTAGCAGGGTTGAACACCGGGGAGCTGTTTTTT
J: TRBJ2-2
size: few
D: .
V: TRBV11-2

CDR3: CASRLIRDRDTQYF
DNA: TGTGCCAGCAGACTAATCAGGGACAGAGATACGCAGTATTTT
J: TRBJ2-3
size: few
D: TRBD1
V: TRBV6-1

CDR3: CASRTLGLAEISYNEQFF
DNA: TGTGCCAGCAGGACCCTGGGGCTAGCGGAAATCTCCTACAATGAGCAGTTCTTC
J: TRBJ2-1
size: .
D: TRBD2
V: TRBV6-6

CDR3: CASVTGTGYTGELFF
DNA: TGTGCCAGCGTAACCGGGACAGGTTACACCGGGGAGCTGTTTTTT
J: TRBJ2-2
size: medium-sized
D: TRBD1
V: TRBV6-1

CDR3: CASSVGSGQETQFF
DNA: TGTGCCAGCAGTGTAGGGTCAGGCCAAGAGACCCAGTTCTTC
J: TRBJ2-1
size: medium-sized
D: .
V: TRBV6-1

CDR3: CASSGARGGTQYF
DNA: TGTGCCAGCAGTGGGGCCAGGGGGGGGACGCAGTATTTT
J: TRBJ2-3
size: few
D: .
V: TRBV12-3/TRBV12-4

CDR3: CASETALASEQYF
DNA: TGTGCCAGCGAGACCGCCTTAGCGAGCGAGCAGTACTTC
J: TRBJ2-7
size: .
D: .
V: TRBV6-8

CDR3: CASSPGTSDQETQYF
DNA: TGTGCCAGCAGCCCTGGGACTAGCGATCAAGAGACCCAGTACTTC
J: TRBJ2-5
size: few
D: TRBD2
V: TRBV11-3

CDR3: CASSEAPQQGTQYF
DNA: TGTGCCAGCAGTGAAGCGCCCCAGCAGGGGACCCAGTACTTC
J: TRBJ2-5
size: few
D: .
V: TRBV6-1

CDR3: CASSLGEREQYF
DNA: TGTGCCAGCAGCTTAGGAGAGAGGGAGCAGTACTTC
J: TRBJ2-5
size: .
D: .
V: TRBV7-2

CDR3: CASSLVGQGSPSSYGYTF
DNA: TGTGCCAGCAGCTTAGTGGGGCAAGGGAGCCCTTCTAGCTATGGCTACACCTTC
J: TRBJ1-2
size: .
D: .
V: TRBV7-8